The 15 T cell receptor beta chains presented below share a single source sample, sequenced in a study of CD8 T cells in Susac syndrome. Random hexamers served to reverse transcribe roughly 0.5 to 1 ug RNA. TCRdb reprocessed the immunoSEQ multiplex PCR reads with MiXCR, giving one entry per CDR3 protein. The sample lists more than 150,000 distinct CDR3 sequences; 85% to 95% were seen once. Source material: CD8+ T cells from PBMCs. These receptors all stem from a human donor with Susac syndrome.

The genes are TRBV1 and TRBJ2-2. TRBV1 is recorded as a pseudogene. This CDR3 has 14 amino acids. The CDR3, as DNA: TGCACCAGCAAGGTTCGGGAGACCTCCGGGGAGCTGTTTTTT. Protein: CTSKVRETSGELFF.

This clonotype was seen just once. The CDR3 DNA is TGTGCCAGCACTCCAACAGGTGACCCGAACAATGAGCAGTTCTTC. It codes for CASTPTGDPNNEQFF. The chain recombines TRBV3-1 with TRBJ2-1; possible D gene TRBD1, 5 bases. This CDR3 is 15 amino acids long. The ends were cut back, 7 bases at V and 5 bases at J, with 18 bases in the middle. Per the germline V gene, CDR1 is LGHDT and CDR2 is YNNKEL (reference sequence).

V usage is TRBV27 and J usage is TRBJ2-7; D gene ambiguous. V was shortened by 6 bases and J by 4 bases, with 13 bases between the two germline ends. CDR1 and CDR2 from the germline V gene are MNHEY and SMNVEV (reference sequence). The CDR3 is 13 amino acids. The CDR3 bases are TGTGCCAGCAGCGCATTAGGGTCTTACGAGCAGTACTTC. This gives the protein CASSALGSYEQYF.

The CDR3 bases are TGTGCCAGCAGCTTACCGGTCCTGTCCCCAGATACGCAGTATTTT. Its protein product is CASSLPVLSPDTQYF. V gene TRBV7-8 combines with J gene TRBJ2-3; D not resolved. CDR1 is SGHVS and CDR2 is FQNEAQ in the germline V gene. The V gene lost 2 bases and the J gene lost 4 bases, with 13 bases spanning the gap. This CDR3 has 15 amino acids.

This chain uses TRBV20-1 with TRBJ2-7; either TRBD1 or TRBD2 may fit D (5 bases each). The CDR3 sequence is 19 residues long. Germline V gives CDR1 DFQATT, CDR2 SNEGSKA (reference sequence). Trimming cost V 2 bases and J 1 base, with 27 bases left between them. The CDR3 DNA is TGCAGTGCTAGACCAAGGGACGGACTCTATGGGACGCCTTCCTACGAGCAGTACTTC. Translating it yields CSARPRDGLYGTPSYEQYF.

The V call is TRBV5-6, the J call TRBJ2-1; the D gene is possibly TRBD2 (6 bases). There are 13 residues in the CDR3. The germline V gene encodes CDR1 SGHDT and CDR2 YYEEEE. V shed 4 bases and J shed 8 bases, with 13 bases lying between them. The chain's CDR3 is CASSAGTSHEQFF. As DNA, the CDR3 is TGTGCCAGCAGCGCCGGGACTTCCCATGAGCAGTTCTTC. The entire variable domain, with the rest obtained from reference TRBV5-6 and TRBJ2-1, is as follows: DAGVTQSPTHLIKTRGQQVTLRCSPKSGHDTVSWYQQALGQGPQFIFQYYEEEERQRGNFPDRFSGHQFPNYSSELNVNALLLGDSALYLCASSAGTSHEQFFGPGTRLTVL.

The rearrangement links TRBV12-3 or TRBV12-4 to TRBJ2-5, with 8 bases matching TRBD2. J lost 4 bases, V lost 4 bases, and 8 bases had no gene match. CDR3 length: 15 residues. The CDR3 DNA sequence: TGTGCCAGCAGTTCCCCCGGACGGGAGGGAGAGACCCAGTACTTC. Translating it yields CASSSPGREGETQYF.

This CDR3 reads CATSDYPGGQFF. The DNA for the CDR3 is TGTGCCACCAGTGACTACCCAGGCGGGCAGTTCTTC. The chain combines TRBV24-1 with TRBJ2-1; D uncertain. The CDR3 loop spans 12 amino acids. V shed 4 bases and J shed 12 bases, with 12 bases lying between them. Germline values: CDR1 KGHDR, CDR2 SFDVKD.

This chain joins TRBV7-3 and TRBJ2-2; weak D call: TRBD1 (5 bases). The CDR3 has 14 amino acids. V lost 2 bases and J lost 5, with 9 bases in between. Looked up from germline, CDR1 is SGHTA and CDR2 is FQGTGA. The CDR3 spells CASSLPRETGELFF. Here the CDR3 DNA reads TGTGCCAGCAGCTTACCCAGGGAAACCGGGGAGCTGTTTTTT. Using reference TRBV7-3 and TRBJ2-2 for the parts outside the CDR3, the full variable domain is GAGVSQTPSNKVTEKGKYVELRCDPISGHTALYWYRQSLGQGPEFLIYFQGTGAADDSGLPNDRFFAVRPEGSVSTLKIQRTERGDSAVYLCASSLPRETGELFFGEGSRLTVL.

This clonotype was observed a single time. V and J are TRBV27 and TRBJ1-1; D gene unclear. V shed 5 bases and J shed 2 bases, with 21 bases lying between them. The CDR3 extends over 17 amino acids. Looked up from germline, CDR1 is MNHEY and CDR2 is SMNVEV (reference sequence). CDR3 nucleotide sequence: TGTGCCAGCAGTCTCTTAAAAGGAGACGACCCAAACACTGAAGCTTTCTTT. Translation gives CASSLLKGDDPNTEAFF.

This chain links TRBV29-1 with TRBJ2-2; 9 bases map to TRBD2. Germline CDR1 reads SQVTM; CDR2 reads ANQGSEA. With V trimmed by 3 bases and J by 4 bases, 9 bases remained unmatched. This CDR3 region has 16 residues. For the CDR3, the DNA is TGCAGCGTTGATGATTCCCCGACTAGCGGCACCGGGGAGCTGTTTTTT. It is translated as CSVDDSPTSGTGELFF.

This chain joins TRBV5-6 and TRBJ2-3, with 9 bases fitting TRBD2. The germline V gene encodes CDR1 SGHDT and CDR2 YYEEEE. After removal of 3 bases from V and 3 bases from J, the junction contained 8 bases not matched to a gene. This CDR3 region has 16 residues. In nucleotides, the CDR3 is TGTGCCAGCAGCTCCCAGCGGGAGGTTTGGACAGATACGCAGTATTTT. This gives the protein CASSSQREVWTDTQYF.

J is TRBJ2-3 and V is TRBV7-2, with D hard to call. Trimming removed 2 bases from V and 4 bases from J, with 7 bases in between. The CDR3 runs to 13 residues. The germline CDR1 and CDR2 sequences are SGHTA and FQGNSA. CDR3 protein: CASSLPAADTQYF. CDR3 DNA sequence: TGTGCCAGCAGCTTACCGGCTGCAGATACGCAGTATTTT.

J is TRBJ1-5 and V is TRBV4-1; D might be TRBD1 (6 bases). Germline loops: CDR1 MGHRA, CDR2 YSYEKL. Trimming stripped 0 bases from V and 4 bases from J, with 16 bases between. The CDR3 is made up of 17 amino acids. DNA of the CDR3: TGCGCCAGCAGCCAAGACGGTTGGGGGGCAGGTAATCAGCCCCAGCATTTT. Translated, it gives CASSQDGWGAGNQPQHF.

The chain combines TRBV10-3 with TRBJ1-4; 9 nucleotides align to TRBD1. V shed 0 bases, J shed 7 bases, and the junction held 3 bases outside the gene matches. The germline CDR1 and CDR2 sequences are ENHRY and SYGVKD. The CDR3 has 15 residues. The CDR3, as DNA: TGTGCCATCAGTGAGTCTGGACAGGGGATTGAAAAACTGTTTTTT. It specifies CAISESGQGIEKLFF.